What follows is one TCR beta chain and its context. This clone has just one count. What this receptor recognizes is not known. No per-base quality is available; no much larger clone lies one base away. The junction shows trimming of 6 bases on V and 1 base on J, and the gene matches do not reach 4 bases of it. CDR1 and CDR2 are drawn from the germline V gene: MDHEN, SYDVKM. The CDR3 has 14 amino acids, counting the end cysteine and phenylalanine. Only the CDR3 part of the read is kept: 42 bases, read in frame from the first base. This record comes from a study of T cell responses to AZD1222 COVID-19 vaccine listed by TCRdb under 2021. For context, the study as a whole: A total of more than 230 trial participants underwent TCR sequencing, of whom about 210 received two doses of AZD1222 and 26 received two doses of the MenACWY control vaccine. Trial participants were enrolled by age into 18-55, 56-69 and 70-plus year subgroups, with about 150, 27 and 61 TCR-sequenced participants respectively.

What the time point label conveys for this sample: about 28 days (+/-7) after the second vaccine dose. AZD1222 recipients with second doses at about 4 weeks or about 12 weeks were pooled, because spike-specific TCR depth and breadth did not differ between schedules. Samples from vaccinated people were obtained from the UK trials COV001 and COV002, which included a single-blind randomized controlled phase 2/3 trial of AZD1222 (ChAdOx1 nCoV-19) in healthy adults. For TCRbeta chain sequencing, PBMC samples from trial participants were taken at day 0 and at day 28 after the second dose. The CDR3 regions of human TCRbeta chains were analyzed by immunosequencing. Per the original workflow: Repertoire TCRs were checked for matches against a reference library of SARS-CoV-2-specific TCRs that had been generated using the MIRA antigen-specificity platform. Breadth was defined as the fraction of unique TCRs that were SARS-CoV-2-associated, and depth was defined as the fraction of total T cells that were SARS-CoV-2-associated. Using the MIRA data, each spike-specific TCR was mapped to the spike region that the TCR reacts to and placed in a CD4 or CD8 class. Log10-transformed breadth and depth values were compared by one-way ANOVA with Sidak's multiple comparisons tests. Imported from immuneACCESS, the table was reduced by TCRdb to in-frame sequences with V and J called. These copies leave out some clones; in studies compared against another copy, an unresolved V gene accounts for under half, and the cause of the remainder is not known. V, J and clone size reflect that table, while D and trimming were determined from the DNA. The sample contains about 140,000 clones, around 89% of them found a single time. Clones ranked in the top ten supply more than 3% of the sample.

Broader findings and caveats from the paper: Vaccine-associated CD4 TCRs spanned the whole spike protein, with dominant responses in regions 160-218 and 743-854. Spike-specific TCR breadth and depth rose significantly after two AZD1222 doses compared with day 0 and with MenACWY recipients. Conclusions about previously exposed vaccinees are limited, since just a handful of AZD1222 recipients were seropositive for SARS-CoV-2 at baseline. Epitopes outside the regions mutated in the B.1.351 and B.1.1.7 variants were reportedly recognized by nearly half of the unique spike-specific TCRs. The 56-69-year group was small, and its depth increase did not reach significance, likely because of low power. Most participants were white British and females outnumbered males, and the authors suggested that clonal diversity may have been underestimated. Because no day 14 peak-response samples were available, the repertoires could be characterized only after the peak T cell response.

The rearranged chain carries TRBV28 and TRBJ2-7; 9 bases in between match TRBD2. This specimen was peripheral blood, taken 28 days after the second AZD1222 dose. The clonotype originates from an adult who received the AZD1222 COVID-19 vaccine. The nucleotides read TGTGCCAGCAGCAATAGCGGGAGTTCCTACGAGCAGTACTTC. It encodes CASSNSGSSYEQYF.